This paragraph reports one T cell receptor (beta chain). Its specificity is unknown. CDR1 and CDR2 (germline): MNHEY, SVGAGI. The V end lost 5 bases, the J end lost 7 bases, and 17 bases lay between the germline ends. CDR3 size: 14 residues. This specimen comes from a study of cytomegalovirus exposure and HLA in healthy donors. General study points: Among the most significant clusters, several appeared linked to common viral pathogens in a later analysis. In a later analysis, a missense DCLRE1C variant was linked to TCR beta V- and J-gene trimming. Solely CMV serostatus was available to characterize immune exposure.

With 60 Vbeta and 13 Jbeta primers, the PCR was carried out. As handled by the study authors: Around 10 million of the about 80 million unique TCR beta chains counted in a later analysis were shared. Only in-frame clones appear in the TCRdb table, and some are missing; sequencing was by immunoSEQ multiplex PCR. Clonal size and the V and J genes are those of that table, whereas D and trimming came from the DNA. The sample holds 100,000 or so clones, roughly 77% seen once. This TCR was recovered from a human donor in good health. Sample: PBMCs. The gene calls are TRBV6-5 and TRBJ1-2, with D maybe TRBD1 (6 bases). The CDR3 loop is CASSPGQRLGGYTF. As DNA, the CDR3 is TGTGCCAGCAGTCCCGGACAGCGGTTGGGTGGCTACACCTTC.